Listed here is a single TCR beta chain. Its matching antigen is unknown. This record comes from a study of graft-versus-host responses after intestinal transplantation. The wider study: Recipients were all induced with anti-thymocyte globulin, then given tacrolimus and steroids for roughly 3 years. General observations from the study: The recipient marrow held GvH clones, and some of them showed up first in ileum or blood. Early HvG declines after transplant were associated with peak circulating GvH clone levels. Where graft-donor T cell macrochimerism was present, patients had high graft-versus-host to host-versus-graft clonal ratios in allografts.

Graft tissue was processed to release intraepithelial and lamina propria lymphocytes. Assay used: immunoSEQ multiplex PCR; TCRdb lists only in-frame clones, some missing. Among about 19,000 clones listed, approximately 72% were seen once. Germline loops: CDR1 SGHTA, CDR2 FQGNSA. The V and J ends lost 5 bases and 2 bases respectively, with 19 bases between them. There are 16 residues in the CDR3. The V gene is TRBV7-2, the J gene TRBJ2-7; the D gene is possibly TRBD2 (6 bases). Sequenced here: ileum tissue, sampled approximately 3 weeks after intestinal transplant. This TCR was sampled from a human patient who received an intestinal transplant, so some T cells may come from the graft donor. Written as DNA, the CDR3 is TGTGCCAGCAGCCAAGAGTGGTACGGGGGTACCTACGAGCAGTACTTC. Protein: CASSQEWYGGTYEQYF.